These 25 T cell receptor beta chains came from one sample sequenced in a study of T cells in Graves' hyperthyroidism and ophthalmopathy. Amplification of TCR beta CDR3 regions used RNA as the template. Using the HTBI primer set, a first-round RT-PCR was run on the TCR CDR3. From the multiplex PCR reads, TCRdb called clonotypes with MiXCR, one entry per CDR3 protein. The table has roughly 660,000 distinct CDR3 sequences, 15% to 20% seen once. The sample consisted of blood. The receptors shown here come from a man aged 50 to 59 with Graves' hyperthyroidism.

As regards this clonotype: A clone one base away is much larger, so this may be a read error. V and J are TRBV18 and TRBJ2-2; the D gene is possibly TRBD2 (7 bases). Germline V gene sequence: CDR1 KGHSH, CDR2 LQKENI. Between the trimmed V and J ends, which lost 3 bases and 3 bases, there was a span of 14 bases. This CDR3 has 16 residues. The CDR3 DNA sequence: TGTGCCAGCTCACCCTCCATGGGGGGGCACACCGGGGAGCTGTTTTTT. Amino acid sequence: CASSPSMGGHTGELFF.

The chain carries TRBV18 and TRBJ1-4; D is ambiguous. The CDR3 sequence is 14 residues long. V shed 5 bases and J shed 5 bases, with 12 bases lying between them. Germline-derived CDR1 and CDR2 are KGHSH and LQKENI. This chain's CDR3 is CASSGQRANEKLFF. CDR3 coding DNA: TGTGCCAGCTCAGGTCAGAGAGCGAATGAAAAACTGTTTTTT.

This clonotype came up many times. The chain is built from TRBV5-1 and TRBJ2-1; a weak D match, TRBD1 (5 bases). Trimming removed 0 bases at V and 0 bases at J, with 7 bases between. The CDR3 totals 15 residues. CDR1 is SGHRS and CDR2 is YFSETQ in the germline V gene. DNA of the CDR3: TGCGCCAGCAGCTTGGTCCAGGGCTCCTACAATGAGCAGTTCTTC. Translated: CASSLVQGSYNEQFF. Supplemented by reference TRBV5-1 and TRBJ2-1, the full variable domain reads KAGVTQTPRYLIKTRGQQVTLSCSPISGHRSVSWYQQTPGQGLQFLFEYFSETQRNKGNFPGRFSGRQFSNSRSEMNVSTLELGDSALYLCASSLVQGSYNEQFFGPGTRLTVL.

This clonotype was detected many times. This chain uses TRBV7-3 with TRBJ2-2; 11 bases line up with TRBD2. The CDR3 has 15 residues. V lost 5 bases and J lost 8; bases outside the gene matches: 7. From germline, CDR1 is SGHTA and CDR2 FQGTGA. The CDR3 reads CASSKAGTSGGELFF. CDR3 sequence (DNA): TGTGCCAGCAGCAAAGCCGGGACTAGCGGTGGGGAGCTGTTTTTT.

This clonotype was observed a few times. The CDR3 nucleotides read TGTGCCAGCAGCCAAGTCACGGGATTCGGCTACACCTTC. It yields the protein CASSQVTGFGYTF. J is TRBJ1-2 and V is TRBV14; D is unclear. In germline, CDR1 is SGHDN, CDR2 FVKESK. CDR3 length equals 13 residues. V shed 1 base and J shed 8 bases, with 11 bases lying between them.

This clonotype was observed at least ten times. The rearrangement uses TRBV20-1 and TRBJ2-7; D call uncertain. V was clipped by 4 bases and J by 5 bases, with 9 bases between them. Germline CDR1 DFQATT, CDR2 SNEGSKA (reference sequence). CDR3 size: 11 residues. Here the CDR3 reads CSAKGYDEQYF. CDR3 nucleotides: TGCAGTGCTAAGGGCTACGACGAGCAGTACTTC.

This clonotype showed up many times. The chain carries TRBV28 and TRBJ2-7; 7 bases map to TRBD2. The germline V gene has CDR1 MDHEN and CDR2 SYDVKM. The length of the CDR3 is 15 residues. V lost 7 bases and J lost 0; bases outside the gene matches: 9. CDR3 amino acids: CASTAGTTSSYEQYF. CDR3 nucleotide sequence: TGTGCCAGCACAGCCGGGACTACCTCCTCCTACGAGCAGTACTTC.

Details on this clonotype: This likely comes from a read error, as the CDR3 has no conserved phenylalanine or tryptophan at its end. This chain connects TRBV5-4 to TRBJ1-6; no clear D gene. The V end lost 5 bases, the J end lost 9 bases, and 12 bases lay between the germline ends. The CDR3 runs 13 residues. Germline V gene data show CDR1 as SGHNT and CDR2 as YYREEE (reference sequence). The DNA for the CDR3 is TGTGCCAGCAGTCAACCTCCAGGTTCACCCCTCCACTCT. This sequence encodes CASSQPPGSPLHS.

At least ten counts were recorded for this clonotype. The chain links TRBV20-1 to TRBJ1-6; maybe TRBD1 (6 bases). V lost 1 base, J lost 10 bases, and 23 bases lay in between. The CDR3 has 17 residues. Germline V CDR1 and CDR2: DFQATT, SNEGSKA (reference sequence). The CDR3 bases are TGCAGTGCTAGAGTTGGGGGGGCGCAGGGTAAAGGCTCACCCCTCCACTTT. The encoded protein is CSARVGGAQGKGSPLHF.

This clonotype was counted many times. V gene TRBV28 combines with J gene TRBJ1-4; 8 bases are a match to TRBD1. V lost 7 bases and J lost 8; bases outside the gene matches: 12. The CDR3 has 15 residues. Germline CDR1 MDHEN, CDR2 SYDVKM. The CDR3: CASIPGGQGREKLFF. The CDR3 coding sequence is TGTGCCAGCATCCCCGGCGGACAGGGCCGGGAAAAACTGTTTTTT.

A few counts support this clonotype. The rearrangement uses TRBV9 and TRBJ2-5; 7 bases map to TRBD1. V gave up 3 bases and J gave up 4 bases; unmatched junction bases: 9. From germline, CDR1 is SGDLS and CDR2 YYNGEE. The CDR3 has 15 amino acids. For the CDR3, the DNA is TGTGCCAGCAGCGAGGGGACAGCTATGGGAGAGACCCAGTACTTC. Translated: CASSEGTAMGETQYF. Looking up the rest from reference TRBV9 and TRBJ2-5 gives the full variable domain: DSGVTQTPKHLITATGQRVTLRCSPRSGDLSVYWYQQSLDQGLQFLIQYYNGEERAKGNILERFSAQQFPDLHSELNLSSLELGDSALYFCASSEGTAMGETQYFGPGTRLLVL.

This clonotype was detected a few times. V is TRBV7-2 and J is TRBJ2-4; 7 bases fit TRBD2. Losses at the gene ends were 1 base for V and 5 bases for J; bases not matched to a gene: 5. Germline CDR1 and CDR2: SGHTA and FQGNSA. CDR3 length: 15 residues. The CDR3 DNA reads TGTGCCAGCAGCTTAGTATTAGGACTAGAAAACATTCAGTACTTC. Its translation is CASSLVLGLENIQYF.

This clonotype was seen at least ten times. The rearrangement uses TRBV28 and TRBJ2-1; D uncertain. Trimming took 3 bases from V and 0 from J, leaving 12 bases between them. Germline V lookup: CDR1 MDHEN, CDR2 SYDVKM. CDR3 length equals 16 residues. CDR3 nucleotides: TGTGCCAGCAGTTTGCCGGGTGCGACCTCCTACAATGAGCAGTTCTTC. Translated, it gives CASSLPGATSYNEQFF.

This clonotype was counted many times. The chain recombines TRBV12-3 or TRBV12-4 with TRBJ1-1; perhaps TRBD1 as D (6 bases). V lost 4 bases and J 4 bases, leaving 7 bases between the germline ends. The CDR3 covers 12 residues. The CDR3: CASSSGATEAFF. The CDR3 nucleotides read TGTGCCAGCAGTTCAGGGGCCACTGAAGCTTTCTTT.

The CDR3 coding sequence is TGCGCCAGCAGCCAAGATACAGGGGGCGCGGGCTATGGCTACACCTTC. This encodes CASSQDTGGAGYGYTF. The chain uses TRBV4-1 and TRBJ1-2, with 9 bases aligning to TRBD1. The CDR3 runs 16 residues. From germline, CDR1 is MGHRA and CDR2 YSYEKL. The junction had 6 bases not matched to a gene; V was cut back by 0 bases and J by 4 bases.

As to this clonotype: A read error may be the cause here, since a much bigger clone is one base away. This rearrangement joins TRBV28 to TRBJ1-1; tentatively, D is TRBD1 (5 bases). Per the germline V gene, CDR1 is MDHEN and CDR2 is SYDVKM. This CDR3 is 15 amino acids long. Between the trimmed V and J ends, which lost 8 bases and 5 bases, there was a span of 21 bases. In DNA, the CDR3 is TGTGCCAGCGGTCCAACAGGACGGATTTGGACTGAAGCTTTCTTT. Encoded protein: CASGPTGRIWTEAFF.

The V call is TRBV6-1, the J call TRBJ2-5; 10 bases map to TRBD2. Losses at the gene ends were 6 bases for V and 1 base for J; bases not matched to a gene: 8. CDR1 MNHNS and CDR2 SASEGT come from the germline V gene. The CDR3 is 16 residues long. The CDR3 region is CASRASGGAAQETQYF. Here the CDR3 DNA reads TGTGCCAGCAGAGCAAGCGGGGGGGCCGCCCAAGAGACCCAGTACTTC.

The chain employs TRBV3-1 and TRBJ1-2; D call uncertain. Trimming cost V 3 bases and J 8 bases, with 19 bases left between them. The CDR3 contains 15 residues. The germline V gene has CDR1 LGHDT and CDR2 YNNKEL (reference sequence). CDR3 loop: CASSHFNRRAEGYTF. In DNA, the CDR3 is TGTGCCAGCAGCCATTTTAATCGACGGGCCGAGGGCTACACCTTC.

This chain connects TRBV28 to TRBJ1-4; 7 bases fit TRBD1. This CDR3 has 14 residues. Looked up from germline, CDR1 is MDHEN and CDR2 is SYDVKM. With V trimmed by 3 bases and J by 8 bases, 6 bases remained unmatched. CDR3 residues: CASSFEGAGEKLFF. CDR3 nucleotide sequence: TGTGCCAGCAGTTTCGAGGGGGCAGGGGAAAAACTGTTTTTT.

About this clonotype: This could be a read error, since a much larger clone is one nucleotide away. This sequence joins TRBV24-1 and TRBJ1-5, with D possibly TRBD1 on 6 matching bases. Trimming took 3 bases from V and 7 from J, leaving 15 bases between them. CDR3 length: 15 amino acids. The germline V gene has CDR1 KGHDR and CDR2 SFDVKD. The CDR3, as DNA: TGTGCCACCAGTGATCCGGCTCAGGGGACCCAGCCCCAGCATTTT. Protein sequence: CATSDPAQGTQPQHF.

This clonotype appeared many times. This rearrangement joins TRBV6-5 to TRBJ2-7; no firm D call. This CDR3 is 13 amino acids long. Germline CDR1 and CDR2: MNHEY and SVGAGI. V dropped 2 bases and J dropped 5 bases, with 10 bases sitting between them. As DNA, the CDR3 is TGTGCCAGCAGTTACCGCCAATCCGACGAGCAGTACTTC. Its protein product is CASSYRQSDEQYF.

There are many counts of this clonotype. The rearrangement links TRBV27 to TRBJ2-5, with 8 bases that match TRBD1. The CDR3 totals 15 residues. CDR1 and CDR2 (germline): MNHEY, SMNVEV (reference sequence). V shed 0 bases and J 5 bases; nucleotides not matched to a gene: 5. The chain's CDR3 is CASSLSTGDVETQYF. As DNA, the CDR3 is TGTGCCAGCAGTTTATCGACAGGGGATGTGGAGACCCAGTACTTC.

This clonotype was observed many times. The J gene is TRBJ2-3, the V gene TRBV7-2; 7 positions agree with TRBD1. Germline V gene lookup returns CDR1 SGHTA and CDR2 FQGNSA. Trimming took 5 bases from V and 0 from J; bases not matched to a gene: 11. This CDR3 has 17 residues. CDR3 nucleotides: TGTGCCAGCAGCATCCTCCGGACAGGCACCAGCACAGATACGCAGTATTTT. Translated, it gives CASSILRTGTSTDTQYF. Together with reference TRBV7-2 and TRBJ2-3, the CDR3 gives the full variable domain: GAGVSQSPSNKVTEKGKDVELRCDPISGHTALYWYRQSLGQGLEFLIYFQGNSAPDKSGLPSDRFSAERTGGSVSTLTIQRTQQEDSAVYLCASSILRTGTSTDTQYFGPGTRLTVL.

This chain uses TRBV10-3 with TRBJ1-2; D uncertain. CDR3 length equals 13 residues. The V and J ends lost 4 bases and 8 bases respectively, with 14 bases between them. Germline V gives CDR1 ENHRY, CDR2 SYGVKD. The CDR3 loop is CAISVGRQEGYTF. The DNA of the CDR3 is TGTGCCATCAGTGTTGGACGGCAGGAGGGCTACACCTTC.

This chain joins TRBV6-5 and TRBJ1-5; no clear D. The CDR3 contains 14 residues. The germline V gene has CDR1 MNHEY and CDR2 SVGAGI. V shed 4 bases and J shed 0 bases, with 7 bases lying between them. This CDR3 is CASSSGHSNQPQHF. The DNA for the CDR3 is TGTGCCAGCAGTTCGGGCCATAGCAATCAGCCCCAGCATTTT.